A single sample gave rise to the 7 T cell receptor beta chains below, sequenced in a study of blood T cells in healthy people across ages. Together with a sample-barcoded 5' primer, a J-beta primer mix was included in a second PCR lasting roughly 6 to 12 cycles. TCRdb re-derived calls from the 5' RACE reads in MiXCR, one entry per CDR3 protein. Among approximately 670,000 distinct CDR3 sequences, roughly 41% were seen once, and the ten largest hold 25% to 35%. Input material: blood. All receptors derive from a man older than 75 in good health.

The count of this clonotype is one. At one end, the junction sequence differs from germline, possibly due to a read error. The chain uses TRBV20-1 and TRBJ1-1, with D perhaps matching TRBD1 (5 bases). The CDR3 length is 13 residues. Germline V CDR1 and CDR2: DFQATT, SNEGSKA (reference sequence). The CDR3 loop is CSSRSQGFTEAFF. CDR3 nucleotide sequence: TGCAGTTCTAGAAGTCAGGGATTTACTGAAGCTTTCTTT.

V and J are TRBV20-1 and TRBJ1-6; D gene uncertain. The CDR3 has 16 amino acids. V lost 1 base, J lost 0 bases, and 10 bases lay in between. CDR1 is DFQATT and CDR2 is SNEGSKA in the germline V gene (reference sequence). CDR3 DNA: TGCAGTGCTAGAGGGTGGAGAAGCTCCTATAATTCACCCCTCCACTTT. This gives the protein CSARGWRSSYNSPLHF.

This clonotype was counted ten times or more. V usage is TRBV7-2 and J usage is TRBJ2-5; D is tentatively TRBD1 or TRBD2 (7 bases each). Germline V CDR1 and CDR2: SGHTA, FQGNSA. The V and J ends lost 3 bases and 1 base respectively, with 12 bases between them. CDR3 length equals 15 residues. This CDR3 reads CASSLGGTVQETQYF. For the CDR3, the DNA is TGTGCCAGCAGCTTGGGGGGGACAGTCCAAGAGACCCAGTACTTC.

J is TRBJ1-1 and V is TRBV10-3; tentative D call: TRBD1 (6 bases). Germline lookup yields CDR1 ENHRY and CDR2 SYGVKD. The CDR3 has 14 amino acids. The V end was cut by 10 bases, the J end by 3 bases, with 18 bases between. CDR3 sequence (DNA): TGTGCCACCAAAGAGGGGACACCTTACACTGAAGCTTTCTTT. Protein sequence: CATKEGTPYTEAFF.

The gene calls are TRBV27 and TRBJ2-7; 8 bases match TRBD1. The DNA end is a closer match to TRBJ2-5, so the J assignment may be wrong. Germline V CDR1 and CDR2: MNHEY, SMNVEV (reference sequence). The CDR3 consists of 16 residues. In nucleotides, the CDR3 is TGTGCCAGCAGTTCCCCCTGGACAGGGTCAAAAGAGACCCAGTACTTC. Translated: CASSSPWTGSKETQYF.

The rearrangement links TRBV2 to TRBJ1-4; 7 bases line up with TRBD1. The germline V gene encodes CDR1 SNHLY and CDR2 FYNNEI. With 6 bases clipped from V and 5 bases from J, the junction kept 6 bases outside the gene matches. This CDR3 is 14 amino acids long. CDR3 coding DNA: TGTGCCAGCAGAAAAACAGGGGCCAATGAAAAACTGTTTTTT. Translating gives CASRKTGANEKLFF.

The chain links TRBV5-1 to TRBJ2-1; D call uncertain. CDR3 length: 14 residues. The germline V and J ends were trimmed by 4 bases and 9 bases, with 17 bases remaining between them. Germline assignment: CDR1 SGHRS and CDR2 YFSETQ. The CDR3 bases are TGCGCCAGCAGCCTATCTAATGACCAGTCTGAGCAGTTCTTC. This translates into CASSLSNDQSEQFF.